One and the same sample provided the 13 T cell receptor beta chains below, sequenced in a study of T-cell memory formation after mild COVID-19. TCRdb called the 5' RACE reads again in MiXCR, with one record for every CDR3 protein. The sample comprises 350,000 to 500,000 distinct CDR3 sequences, about a quarter of which are singletons, and around 14% rests with the top ten. Material: PBMCs or a T cell subset sorted from them (not recorded which). The receptors stem from an adult woman who had mild COVID-19 (a few samples of this study predate the infection). Cell type and time point are not known.

The chain carries TRBV5-6 and TRBJ2-3, with 15 bases that match TRBD2. Germline V gene data show CDR1 as SGHDT and CDR2 as YYEEEE. Losses at the gene ends were 4 bases for V and 5 bases for J; bases not matched to a gene: 8. CDR3 length: 17 amino acids. The CDR3: CASSTFGLAGGQDTQYF. The CDR3 DNA is TGTGCCAGCAGCACCTTCGGACTAGCGGGGGGGCAAGATACGCAGTATTTT.

The chain couples TRBV15 to TRBJ2-5, with a possible D match to TRBD2 (6 bases). Germline CDR1 and CDR2: LNHNV and YYDKDF (reference sequence). This CDR3 contains 15 residues. Trimming removed 0 bases from V and 2 bases from J, with 10 bases in between. The CDR3 sequence is CATSRETSDQETQYF. The CDR3 nucleotides are TGTGCCACCAGCAGAGAGACTAGTGATCAAGAGACCCAGTACTTC.

The chain joins TRBV5-1 to TRBJ2-1, with 10 bases matching TRBD1. The V gene's germline CDR1 is SGHRS and CDR2 YFSETQ. With V trimmed by 2 bases and J by 3 bases, 5 bases remained unmatched. The CDR3 length is 16 residues. CDR3 sequence: CASSFWGQGSYNEQFF. CDR3 bases: TGCGCCAGCAGCTTTTGGGGACAGGGGAGCTACAATGAGCAGTTCTTC.

This clonotype was seen a few times. This rearrangement joins TRBV12-3 or TRBV12-4 to TRBJ1-4; D not resolved. The V and J ends lost 6 bases and 4 bases respectively, with 6 bases between them. The CDR3 runs 12 residues. The DNA of the CDR3 is TGTGCCAGCAGCTCATATAATGAAAAACTGTTTTTT. This encodes CASSSYNEKLFF.

This clonotype was recorded only once. V gene TRBV6-6 combines with J gene TRBJ1-5; D may be TRBD1 (5 bases). The CDR3 runs to 12 residues. Germline CDR1 and CDR2: MNHNY and SVGAGI (reference sequence). Trimming left V 8 bases short and J 4 bases short, with 9 bases between. The CDR3 DNA sequence: TGTGCCAGCGAGGGGAGGAATCAGCCCCAGCATTTT. It encodes CASEGRNQPQHF.

The chain carries TRBV5-1 and TRBJ2-1; possibly TRBD2 for D (5 bases). V lost 4 bases and J 3 bases, leaving 29 bases between the germline ends. Germline values: CDR1 SGHRS, CDR2 YFSETQ. This CDR3 region has 20 residues. CDR3 sequence reads: CASSPFSDGGRRSNYNEQFF. CDR3 DNA sequence: TGCGCCAGCAGCCCCTTTTCGGACGGAGGACGTCGTTCAAACTACAATGAGCAGTTCTTC.

CDR3 DNA: TGTGCCAGCAGCTTAGAAGGGACGAGCTCTGGAAACACCATATATTTT. Translation: CASSLEGTSSGNTIYF. The chain joins TRBV7-3 to TRBJ1-3; a weak D match, TRBD1 (5 bases). The CDR3 length is 16 residues. Trimming took off 2 bases at V and 0 bases at J, with 11 bases between the two ends. Germline V lookup: CDR1 SGHTA, CDR2 FQGTGA.

A few counts support this clonotype. The CDR3 nucleotides read TGTGCCAGCAGTCGTAGTTTGGGGACGGGAGCTTTCTTT. Amino acids: CASSRSLGTGAFF. The chain combines TRBV6-5 with TRBJ1-1; perhaps TRBD1 as D (5 bases). The V and J ends lost 5 bases and 10 bases respectively, with 17 bases between them. The CDR3 is 13 residues long. The V gene's germline CDR1 is MNHEY and CDR2 SVGAGI.

This clonotype occurred a few times. The chain employs TRBV12-3 or TRBV12-4 and TRBJ1-1; the D is unclear. The CDR3 contains 13 residues. The ends were cut back, 6 bases at V and 0 bases at J, with 8 bases in the middle. CDR3 loop: CASSRHLNTEAFF. For the CDR3, the DNA is TGTGCCAGCAGCCGACATTTGAACACTGAAGCTTTCTTT.

This chain uses TRBV4-1 with TRBJ2-7; 10 nucleotides align to TRBD2. The CDR3 consists of 16 residues. Losses at the gene ends were 1 base for V and 2 bases for J; bases not matched to a gene: 5. CDR1 is MGHRA and CDR2 is YSYEKL in the germline V gene. CDR3 nucleotide sequence: TGCGCCAGCAGCCAAGCGAGCGGGAGGGCCACCTACGAGCAGTACTTC. It translates to CASSQASGRATYEQYF.

This chain uses TRBV23-1 with TRBJ1-1; D unresolved. TRBV23-1 belongs to the ORF category, with a function that is uncertain. This CDR3 comprises 12 residues. V gave up 0 bases and J gave up 4 bases, with 3 bases separating them. CDR3 sequence: CASSQSCTEAFF. The CDR3 bases are TGCGCCAGCAGTCAATCGTGCACTGAAGCTTTCTTT.

The chain recombines TRBV4-1 with TRBJ1-2; TRBD1 might be the D (6 bases). V was trimmed by 0 bases and J by 2 bases, leaving 13 bases between them. This CDR3 has 16 amino acids. CDR1 and CDR2 (germline): MGHRA, YSYEKL. CDR3 region: CASSQDPQGSNYGYTF. The CDR3, as DNA: TGCGCCAGCAGCCAAGATCCCCAGGGGTCCAACTATGGCTACACCTTC.

This clonotype has more than one count but fewer than ten. The chain joins TRBV9 to TRBJ2-7; D may be TRBD1 or TRBD2 (5 bases each). The CDR3 consists of 14 residues. Per the germline V gene, CDR1 is SGDLS and CDR2 is YYNGEE. Between the trimmed V and J ends, which lost 0 bases and 4 bases, there was a span of 11 bases. The CDR3 sequence is CASSVGGDLYEQYF. The CDR3 DNA follows: TGTGCCAGCAGCGTAGGAGGGGATCTTTACGAGCAGTACTTC. Combining the CDR3 with reference TRBV9 and TRBJ2-7 gives the whole variable domain DSGVTQTPKHLITATGQRVTLRCSPRSGDLSVYWYQQSLDQGLQFLIQYYNGEERAKGNILERFSAQQFPDLHSELNLSSLELGDSALYFCASSVGGDLYEQYFGPGTRLTVT.